This TCR beta chain was retrieved from a study of cytomegalovirus exposure and HLA in healthy donors (dated 2017 in TCRdb). General notes on the study: An earlier analysis of roughly 570 of the donors reported over 250 Gb of sequence data and 117 million unique TCR beta sequences obtained from roughly 170 million T cells. Roughly 300 gigabases of sequencing data and tens of millions of unique TCR sequences were included in an early release covering 550 to 800 HLA-typed donors. The genetic ancestry cluster associated with self-reported Caucasian donors included 80% to 90% of the roughly 380 genotyped donors. The study aimed to test whether signatures of past pathogen exposure could be identified by cataloging public T cell receptors. Using immunosequencing, the study profiled T cell repertoires from around 670 subjects and related those repertoires to cytomegalovirus serostatus. A separate validation cohort of approximately 120 different subjects was used in addition to the roughly 640-subject first cohort. High-throughput TCR immunosequencing, statistical association of individual TCRs with disease status, and machine learning were combined to predict cytomegalovirus infection status. A later analysis re-analyzed previously published TCR beta repertoires from roughly 630 donors and added high-resolution HLA genotyping to study TCR occurrence patterns. In the later analysis, no new phenotypic data were used to find candidate immune exposures; instead, reliance was placed on TCR beta sequences and their occurrence across donors. An earlier analysis of around 540 of the donors applied high-throughput TCR beta sequencing to assess whether each TCR beta V gene segment acted as functional or pseudogenic. Donor age, sex, ethnicity and CMV serostatus were compiled together with the repertoire data. In a later genetic analysis, genome-wide SNP genotypes for about three fifths of the roughly 670 donors were used, and that subset was treated as a discovery cohort. Every discovery cohort repertoire had been produced on one sequencing platform. HLA typing included class I and class II loci at four-digit resolution. Typing coverage differed by locus: A, B, C, DRB1 and DQB1 were typed in about 620-630 donors, DQA1 in 522, DPA1 in around 600, and DPB1 in 400 to 480. Roughly five DR-DQ haplotypes were handled as single units for association and clustering, since linkage in the cohort was strong. On average, roughly 240,000 unique TCR beta nucleotide sequences were sequenced per donor among 300 to 500 genotyped donors of the cohort, with roughly 18% of those sequences being non-productive. Study-wide findings and limitations: A later analysis associated approximately 17,000 TCR beta sequences with specific HLA alleles at a false discovery rate of 0.05. In a later analysis, the rate of TCR association differed among HLA loci, with DRB1 alleles having the most associated TCRs and HLA-C alleles having the fewest. In an earlier analysis of a few hundred of the donors, most TCR beta V segments were observed in productive rearrangements about 87% or about 30% of the time, broadly matching IMGT annotations. The study listed 150 to 200 TCR beta chains as associated with cytomegalovirus. According to the authors, the approach could potentially be generalized to other disease states and immunological phenotypes. The earlier analysis of nearly 600 of the donors excluded over 15 rarely observed V segments, including chromosome 9 orphons, because counts were too low. Roughly uniform sequencing depth across donors was assumed in presence/absence analyses, although this assumption may not hold. Assigning TCR associations to individual alleles was difficult when HLA alleles, especially DR and DQ, strongly co-occurred. In a later analysis, several top co-occurrence clusters were reported to appear linked to parvovirus B19, influenza, CMV and Epstein-Barr virus. Some IMGT-functional V segments, including TRBV6-2 and TRBV6-3, could not be told apart with the 87-base-pair reads, so those segments were excluded. A later genetic analysis reported fewer N-insertions in productive TCRs among donors in an Asian-associated ancestry cluster than the roughly 690-donor mean. HLA typing was unavailable for some donors at each locus, so association tests used only the typed subset. Compared with equally common non-associated chains, HLA-associated TCR beta chains in a later analysis were more clonally expanded and had lower generation probabilities. In a later genetic analysis, a missense DCLRE1C variant was associated with V-gene and J-gene trimming of TCR beta chains, and the association was replicated in an independent cohort. Most CMV-associated TCR beta chains appeared to be HLA-restricted in a later analysis, and the HLA associations seemed to be driven largely by CMV exposure. Most TCR sequences were seen in very few donors, while some public TCRs were found in many individuals. Immune exposure information for the cohort was limited to CMV serostatus. This cohort had only TCR beta chains sequenced, and the lack of alpha or paired-chain data limited which features could be detected. A further reported finding was that TCR beta sequences accurately predicted the HLA-A and HLA-B alleles for most subjects in the first cohort. The sequencing pipeline was judged likely to have produced a cluster of highly shared sequence variants as a technical artifact. A few of the identified cytomegalovirus-associated TCR beta chains were confirmed in vitro to be specific for cytomegalovirus antigens. Cytomegalovirus status was reported to be diagnosed by the classifier with high specificity and sensitivity in both the original and validation cohorts. Linkage disequilibrium might explain the correlated functional status among segregating V segments, but an unknown experimental factor could not be ruled out.

Comment on this clone: Its antigen is not yet known. No qualities accompany the bases; no much larger clone lies one base away.

The cohort comprised around 700 healthy bone marrow donors. All cohort members were sampled while nominally healthy, although unrecorded immune exposures were likely present. The donor tested CMV seropositive and was one of the 289 seropositive cohort members. A peripheral blood sample was provided by each donor, and peripheral blood mononuclear cells were used for TCR beta sequencing. Genomic DNA was extracted from the blood cell samples with the Qiagen DNeasy Blood Extraction Kit. The germline ends are 8 bases apart after V is trimmed by 1 base and J by 5 bases. The CDR3 goes from the cysteine to the phenylalanine over 13 residues. Only the CDR3 region is kept as DNA, spanning 39 bases read in frame from base 1. As encoded in the germline V gene, CDR1 is SGHVS while CDR2 is FNYEAQ. The library was built by means of the immunoSEQ multiplex PCR assay. For the multiplex PCR, a mixture combining 60 forward primers for TCR Vbeta segments and 13 reverse primers for TCR Jbeta segments was used. A multiplex PCR assay on genomic DNA amplified the CDR3 region of rearranged TCR beta genes. Amplified TCR beta libraries were sequenced as 87-base-pair reads on the Illumina HiSeq System. Per the authors' processing: A later analysis tallied roughly 78 million unique TCR beta chains across the 650 to 750 repertoires, and some 10 million of those chains were shared by two or more donors. Raw reads were error-corrected and collapsed into unique sequences by a nearest-neighbor algorithm in which closely related sequences were merged to remove PCR and sequencing errors. CDR3 sequences were aligned to IMGT reference sequences to assign V, D and J gene segments. Each retained sequence needed at least a six-nucleotide match to both a V gene segment and a J gene segment. A rearrangement was called productive if the CDR3 had no stop codons and remained in frame with V and J, and every other rearrangement was called non-productive. CDR3 was defined according to IMGT convention as the region running from the second conserved V-encoded cysteine to the conserved J-encoded phenylalanine. The earlier analysis of more than 450 of the donors excluded sequences that lacked an unambiguous match to a single V gene segment. In an earlier analysis of approximately 550 of the donors, V segments were called functional above 56.7% productive rearrangements and were called segregating when the between-donor standard deviation exceeded 5%. A statistical classification framework was developed to diagnose cytomegalovirus status using the catalog of TCR beta chain sequences. V and J gene assignment, in a later analysis, came from comparing TCR nucleotide sequences with IMGT/GENE-DB human TR gene sequences. The TCRdist pipeline was used in a later analysis to assign CDR3 sequences and most-parsimonious VDJ recombination scenarios. In a later analysis, each TCR beta chain was defined by its CDR3 amino acid sequence together with its V-gene family, and reads without a unique V-gene family were excluded. As a way to deal with suspected cross-contamination and a sequencing artifact, a later analysis dropped under 600 nucleotide sequences that were highly shared and had low generation probability. A later analysis calculated a clonal expansion index for each public chain from normalized within-repertoire ranks of inferred template counts. A later analysis computed generation probabilities with a VDJ recombination model fitted to out-of-frame rearrangements, and checked the results against IGoR. Hypergeometric tests were used in a later analysis to score TCR-TCR, TCR-HLA and TCR-CMV co-occurrence, with a repertoire-size bias correction applied to the TCR pairs. False discovery rates were estimated in a later analysis by permuting HLA or CMV assignments 20 times. In a later analysis, co-occurring TCRs were grouped using DBSCAN, with TCRdist sequence similarity added in when clustering inside HLA-allele-positive subsets. Co-occurrence clustering excluded repertoires with fewer than 30,000 or more than 120,000 public chains, plus five with anomalous nucleotide sharing. TCRdb stores this immuneACCESS table with in-frame sequences only. Part of the clones is absent; in the studies checked, under half of the shortfall reflects unresolved V genes, and no reason is known for the rest. The DNA gave D and trimming, while V, J and clone size come from that table. This sample lists 140,000 to 150,000 clones; approximately 78% were detected once. The leading ten clones occupy 2.4% of the sample.

The sequence derives from a woman between 18 and 29 years old in good health and CMV-seropositive. The chain joins TRBV7-6 to TRBJ2-5; a weak D assignment points to TRBD2 (6 bases agree). The sample was PBMCs. The CDR3 reads CASSLVGGETQYF. The DNA sequence is TGTGCCAGCAGCTTAGTTGGGGGGGAGACCCAGTACTTC.